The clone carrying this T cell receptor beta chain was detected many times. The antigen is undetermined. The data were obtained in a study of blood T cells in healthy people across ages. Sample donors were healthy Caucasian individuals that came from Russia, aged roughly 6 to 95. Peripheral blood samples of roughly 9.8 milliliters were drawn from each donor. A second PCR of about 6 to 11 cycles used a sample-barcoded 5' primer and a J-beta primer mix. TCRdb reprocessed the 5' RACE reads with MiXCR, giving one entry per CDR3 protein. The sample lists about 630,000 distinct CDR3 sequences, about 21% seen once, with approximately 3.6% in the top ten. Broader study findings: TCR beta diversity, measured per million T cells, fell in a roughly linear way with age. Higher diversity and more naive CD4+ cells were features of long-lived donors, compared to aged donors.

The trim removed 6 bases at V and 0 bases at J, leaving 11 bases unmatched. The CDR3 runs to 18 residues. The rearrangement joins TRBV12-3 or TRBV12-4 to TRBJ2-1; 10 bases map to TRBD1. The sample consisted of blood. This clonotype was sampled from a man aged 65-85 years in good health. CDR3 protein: CASRPGQGLISSYNEQFF. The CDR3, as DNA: TGTGCCAGCAGACCGGGACAGGGGCTAATAAGCTCCTACAATGAGCAGTTCTTC.